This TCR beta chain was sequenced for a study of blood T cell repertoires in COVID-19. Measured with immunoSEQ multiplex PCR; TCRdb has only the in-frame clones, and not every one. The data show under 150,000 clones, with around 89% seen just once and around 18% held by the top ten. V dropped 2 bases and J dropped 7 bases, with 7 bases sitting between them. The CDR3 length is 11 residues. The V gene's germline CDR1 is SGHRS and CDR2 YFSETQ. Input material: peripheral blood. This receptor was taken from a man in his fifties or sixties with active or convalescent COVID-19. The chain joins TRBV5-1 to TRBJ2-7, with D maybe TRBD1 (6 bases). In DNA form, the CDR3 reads TGCGCCAGCAGCTTTACAGGGGAGCAGTACTTC. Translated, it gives CASSFTGEQYF.